This T cell receptor (beta chain) was sequenced for a study of T cell responses to AZD1222 COVID-19 vaccine (dated by TCRdb to 2020 to 2022). For context, the study as a whole: AZD1222 recipients given second doses at about 4 weeks or at about 12 weeks were pooled, since spike-specific TCR depth and breadth were not found to differ between the two schedules. TCR sequencing was performed for some 250 trial participants, of whom roughly 200 were given two doses of AZD1222 and around 25 were given two doses of MenACWY control vaccine. Trial participants were enrolled by age into 18-55, 56-69 and 70-plus year subgroups, with about 150, 28 and 57 TCR-sequenced participants respectively. Beyond this particular receptor, the publication reports: The 56-69-year group was small, and its depth increase did not reach significance, likely because of low power. CD4 TCRs associated with the vaccine covered the entire spike protein, and the dominant responses were in regions 160-218 and 743-854. Conclusions about previously exposed vaccinees are limited because only five or six AZD1222 recipients were SARS-CoV-2 seropositive at baseline. No day 14 peak-response samples were available, so repertoires were characterized only after the peak T cell response. After two AZD1222 doses, both the breadth and the depth of spike-specific TCRs were significantly higher than at day 0 and than in MenACWY recipients. Participants were mostly white British, with more females than males. The authors suggested clonal diversity may have been underestimated. Reportedly, almost half of the unique spike-specific TCRs recognized epitopes lying outside the regions that are mutated in the B.1.351 and B.1.1.7 variants.

Remarks on this clone: Its antigen is currently not known. No clone much larger than this one lies a single base away; base qualities are absent.

The CDR3 regions of human TCRbeta chains were subjected to immunosequencing. Concerning the study's data processing: TCRs in the repertoires were matched against a reference library of SARS-CoV-2-specific TCRs that had been generated with the MIRA antigen-specificity platform. Breadth meant the fraction of unique TCRs that were SARS-CoV-2-associated, whereas depth meant the fraction of total T cells that were SARS-CoV-2-associated. Using the MIRA data, every spike-specific TCR was mapped to the spike region that the TCR reacted to and assigned to either a CD4 or a CD8 class. Log10-transformed breadth and depth values were compared by one-way ANOVA with Sidak's multiple comparisons tests. TCRdb re-hosts the immuneACCESS table, in-frame sequences only. Its copies lack some clones; in the studies checked, an unresolved V gene accounts for under half of them, and the cause for the rest is not known. V, J and clone size were drawn from that table, and D and trimming were deduced from the DNA. The sample data list around 100,000 clones, and 90% of these were observed just once. 8.4% of the sample lies in the top ten.

In the germline V gene, CDR1 corresponds to SNHLY and CDR2 to FYNNEI. V is trimmed back by 8 bases and J by 6 bases, and the junction contains 7 bases that no gene match accounts for. CDR3 length: 14 amino acids, cysteine to phenylalanine. Kept here is only the CDR3 DNA, which spans 42 bases and is read in frame from base 1. The time point label, read with the paper, signifies: baseline before first vaccination. Samples from vaccinated people were obtained from the UK trials COV001 and COV002, which included a single-blind randomized controlled phase 2/3 trial of AZD1222 (ChAdOx1 nCoV-19) in healthy adults. For TCRbeta chain sequencing, PBMC samples were collected from trial participants at day 0 and at day 28 after the second dose.

The TCR originated in an adult in good health. Here the sequenced sample was peripheral blood, taken on day 0 of AZD1222 vaccination. The chain couples TRBV2 to TRBJ1-5, with TRBD1 matching 10 junction bases. CDR3 protein: CASAGTGAIQPQHF. The DNA sequence reads TGTGCCAGCGCCGGGACAGGGGCTATTCAGCCCCAGCATTTT.